The next 18 T cell receptor beta chains were all read from a single sample in a study of T-cell reconstitution after alpha-beta-depleted transplantation in children (dated by TCRdb to 2015 to 2016). Taken with the paper, the label for treatment or condition translates to: allogeneic hematopoietic cell transplantation with graft depleted of TCRalphabeta T cells and CD19 B cells. Library creation used PCR. The sequencing machine was an Illumina HiSeq 2500. TCR library preparation used molecular barcoding, with unique molecular identifiers applied to normalize quantification of the TCRbeta repertoire. In TCRdb, the public reads were trimmed at Q25 with fastp and aligned with MiXCR, with productive beta chains retained. Identical CDR3 proteins give one entry, which carries the most common genes and DNA. The sample table records about 460,000 distinct CDR3 sequences; roughly a tenth of these occur just once. In total, the top ten clones hold 2% of the sample.

The sample here was PBMCs, taken before TCRalphabeta/CD19-depleted stem cell transplant. All receptors come from a child younger than 10 with inherited bone marrow failure, due to receive a stem cell transplant.

J is TRBJ1-1 and V is TRBV7-2; TRBD1 aligns across 8 bases. Germline V gene sequence: CDR1 SGHTA, CDR2 FQGNSA. V was pared by 5 bases and J by 1 base, with 6 bases of the junction left unmatched. The CDR3 covers 15 residues. CDR3 bases: TGTGCCAGCAGCGTGGACAGGGCCCCGAACACTGAAGCTTTCTTT. This codes for CASSVDRAPNTEAFF.

This clonotype was seen at least ten times. The J gene is TRBJ2-5, the V gene TRBV20-1; D is ambiguous. With 0 bases removed from V and 4 bases from J, the gap between germline ends came to 15 bases. The germline V gene has CDR1 DFQATT and CDR2 SNEGSKA (reference sequence). The length of the CDR3 is 15 residues. The CDR3 DNA sequence: TGCAGTGCTAGAGATCTCCCGGTCCCCCCAGAGACCCAGTACTTC. Its protein product is CSARDLPVPPETQYF.

This chain joins TRBV6-5 and TRBJ2-7; D is possibly TRBD1 (5 bases). The CDR3 loop spans 15 amino acids. Germline values: CDR1 MNHEY, CDR2 SVGAGI. V was shortened by 4 bases and J by 2 bases, with 15 bases between the two germline ends. DNA of the CDR3: TGTGCCAGCAGTTCCCCCGGGCAGGGCACCTACGAGCAGTACTTC. Translation gives CASSSPGQGTYEQYF.

This clonotype was seen ten or more times. The rearrangement uses TRBV30 and TRBJ2-1; tentative D call: TRBD2 (6 bases). V was trimmed by 2 bases and J by 2 bases, leaving 10 bases between them. The CDR3 has 14 amino acids. The germline CDR1 and CDR2 sequences are GTSNPN and SVGIG (reference sequence). CDR3 nucleotide sequence: TGTGCCTGGAGTAGGGGACTCGCCTACAATGAGCAGTTCTTC. It is translated as CAWSRGLAYNEQFF.

The genes are TRBV19 and TRBJ1-2; D unresolved. The germline V and J ends were trimmed by 6 bases and 6 bases, with 5 bases remaining between them. The CDR3 covers 10 residues. Germline assignment: CDR1 LNHDA and CDR2 SQIVND (reference sequence). The CDR3 spells CASRGNGYTF. CDR3 sequence (DNA): TGTGCCAGTAGAGGGAATGGCTACACCTTC.

This clonotype showed up many times. The DNA for the CDR3 is TGTGCCAGCAGCCTATCGCTAGCGGGAGATCCAGATACGCAGTATTTT. Protein sequence: CASSLSLAGDPDTQYF. The V gene is TRBV12-3 or TRBV12-4, the J gene TRBJ2-3; 10 bases fit TRBD2. V dropped 6 bases and J dropped 4; count of bases not matched to a gene: 10. The CDR3 runs to 16 residues.

V usage is TRBV20-1 and J usage is TRBJ1-1; D gene uncertain. Looked up from germline, CDR1 is DFQATT and CDR2 is SNEGSKA (reference sequence). V gave up 6 bases and J gave up 8 bases, with 10 bases separating them. The CDR3 spans 10 residues. CDR3: CSAGSHEAFF. CDR3 nucleotides: TGCAGTGCGGGATCGCACGAAGCTTTCTTT.

There are many counts of this clonotype. This chain uses TRBV20-1 with TRBJ1-4, with TRBD1 matching 11 bases. V gave up 2 bases and J gave up 6 bases; unmatched junction bases: 8. Germline V gives CDR1 DFQATT, CDR2 SNEGSKA (reference sequence). The CDR3 has 16 amino acids. The CDR3 sequence is CSARWDRGLLDEKLFF. In nucleotides, the CDR3 is TGCAGTGCTAGATGGGACAGGGGGTTGCTGGATGAAAAACTGTTTTTT.

This clonotype was seen a few times. The chain is built from TRBV19 and TRBJ1-6, with 7 bases that match TRBD1. Per the germline V gene, CDR1 is LNHDA and CDR2 is SQIVND (reference sequence). V lost 7 bases, J lost 10 bases, and 10 bases stayed unmatched. The CDR3 extends over 14 amino acids. CDR3 region: CASTATGLGSPLHF. DNA of the CDR3: TGTGCCAGTACCGCGACAGGGCTCGGGTCACCCCTCCACTTT.

This clonotype was seen at least ten times. This chain links TRBV11-1 with TRBJ2-2; the match to TRBD2 covers 9 bases. CDR1 is SGHAT and CDR2 is FQDESV in the germline V gene (reference sequence). The V gene end was trimmed by 3 bases and the J gene end by 2 bases; junction bases not matched to a gene: 13. This CDR3 region has 19 residues. CDR3 sequence (DNA): TGTGCCAGCAGCTTTGGTTCCTCATTAGGGACTAGCAACACCGGGGAGCTGTTTTTT. Protein: CASSFGSSLGTSNTGELFF. Using reference TRBV11-1 and TRBJ2-2 for the parts outside the CDR3, the full variable domain is EAEVAQSPRYKITEKSQAVAFWCDPISGHATLYWYRQILGQGPELLVQFQDESVVDDSQLPKDRFSAERLKGVDSTLKIQPAELGDSAMYLCASSFGSSLGTSNTGELFFGEGSRLTVL.

CDR3 amino acids: CSVGRDRTGYTF. The CDR3 DNA is TGCAGCGTTGGGAGGGACAGGACTGGCTACACCTTC. The chain uses TRBV29-1 and TRBJ1-2, with 8 bases aligning to TRBD1. CDR1 SQVTM and CDR2 ANQGSEA come from the germline V gene. The CDR3 totals 12 residues. Trimming at V came to 4 bases and at J to 7 bases, leaving 5 bases not matched to a gene.

The chain carries TRBV7-2 and TRBJ2-1, with D perhaps TRBD2 (5 bases). V lost 2 bases and J lost 4, with 15 bases in between. The CDR3 loop spans 16 amino acids. The germline V gene encodes CDR1 SGHTA and CDR2 FQGNSA. The DNA for the CDR3 is TGTGCCAGCAGCTTATTGTCCAGCGGAAAGTACAATGAGCAGTTCTTC. Protein sequence: CASSLLSSGKYNEQFF.

The table lists this clonotype with many counts. The V and J genes are TRBV12-3 or TRBV12-4 and TRBJ1-1; possibly TRBD1 for D (6 bases). Trimming took 5 bases from V and 8 from J, leaving 24 bases between them. CDR3 length equals 16 residues. The CDR3 protein is CASSPSKDRALSEAFF. CDR3 in DNA: TGTGCCAGCAGTCCCTCCAAGGACAGAGCCTTGAGCGAAGCTTTCTTT.

The chain combines TRBV12-3 or TRBV12-4 with TRBJ2-7, with TRBD1 as a possible D gene (7 bases). Deletions cut 3 bases from V and 0 bases from J, with 12 bases between. The CDR3 consists of 15 residues. Written as DNA, the CDR3 is TGTGCCAGCAGTTTGGGCAGGGGGGTCTCCTACGAGCAGTACTTC. Translating gives CASSLGRGVSYEQYF.

The chain links TRBV7-4 to TRBJ2-6, with a tentative D call TRBD1 (6 bases). The ends were cut back, 10 bases at V and 0 bases at J, with 25 bases in the middle. The CDR3 consists of 19 residues. Germline CDR1 and CDR2: SGHVT and SQSDAQ. Here the CDR3 reads CAISSPRPGDISGANVLTF. CDR3 coding DNA: TGTGCCATCTCCTCCCCCCGACCAGGGGACATCTCTGGGGCCAACGTCCTGACTTTC.

Ten or more counts support this clonotype. This CDR3 is CASSTSVYNEQFF. CDR3 nucleotide sequence: TGTGCCAGCAGCACCAGCGTGTACAATGAGCAGTTCTTC. The chain carries TRBV14 and TRBJ2-1; D unclear. CDR3 length: 13 residues. Germline V gene lookup returns CDR1 SGHDN and CDR2 FVKESK. V was shortened by 5 bases and J by 4 bases, with 9 bases between the two germline ends.

The table lists this clonotype with many counts. The chain is built from TRBV5-1 and TRBJ2-2; no clear D. CDR1 and CDR2 from the germline V gene are SGHRS and YFSETQ. CDR3 length: 14 amino acids. The germline V and J ends were trimmed by 0 bases and 4 bases, with 7 bases remaining between them. CDR3 amino acids: CASSLDARTGELFF. The CDR3 nucleotides read TGCGCCAGCAGCTTGGACGCCCGCACCGGGGAGCTGTTTTTT. The complete variable domain, with remaining parts taken from reference TRBV5-1 and TRBJ2-2, reads KAGVTQTPRYLIKTRGQQVTLSCSPISGHRSVSWYQQTPGQGLQFLFEYFSETQRNKGNFPGRFSGRQFSNSRSEMNVSTLELGDSALYLCASSLDARTGELFFGEGSRLTVL.

This clonotype was seen only a few times. The chain uses TRBV19 and TRBJ2-1; TRBD2 is a possible D gene (5 bases). Looked up from germline, CDR1 is LNHDA and CDR2 is SQIVND (reference sequence). V lost 1 base and J 0 bases, leaving 7 bases between the germline ends. The CDR3 is made up of 15 amino acids. This CDR3 reads CASSIVGISYNEQFF. Written as DNA, the CDR3 is TGTGCCAGTAGTATAGTCGGGATCTCCTACAATGAGCAGTTCTTC.